The 7 T cell receptor beta chains given below trace back to one sample, sequenced in a study of blood T cell repertoires in COVID-19. Repertoires were generated with immunoSEQ multiplex PCR, while TCRdb's copy carries only in-frame clones and drops some. The sample has hundreds of thousands of clones; around 85% are singletons. Sequences were obtained from peripheral blood. Receptors originate from a man aged 50-59 years with active or convalescent COVID-19.

The chain joins TRBV3-1 (or the pseudogene TRBV3-2) to TRBJ2-3, with 7 bases matching TRBD1. J gave up 0 bases and V 6 bases, and 6 bases lay outside the gene matches. The CDR3 has 15 residues. Germline V gene sequence: CDR1 LGHDT, CDR2 YNNKEL (reference sequence). The CDR3 nucleotides read TGTGCCAGCAGAGCAAACAGGGGAAGCACAGATACGCAGTATTTT. Translated, it gives CASRANRGSTDTQYF.

The chain has TRBV7-9 and TRBJ2-1, with TRBD2 matching 11 bases. After removal of 4 bases from V and 7 bases from J, the junction contained 6 bases not matched to a gene. CDR3 size: 15 residues. CDR1 and CDR2 from the germline V gene are SEHNR and FQNEAQ (reference sequence). CDR3 sequence reads: CASSSLAGVSNEQFF. The DNA for the CDR3 is TGTGCCAGCAGCTCACTAGCGGGAGTATCAAATGAGCAGTTCTTC.

The J gene is TRBJ1-3, the V gene TRBV12-3 or TRBV12-4; D remains unclear. The CDR3 contains 12 residues. V lost 2 bases and J 7 bases, leaving 6 bases between the germline ends. Written as DNA, the CDR3 is TGTGCCAGCAGTTTAACCAGGAACACCATATATTTT. This gives the protein CASSLTRNTIYF.

The table lists this clone with a count of one. The CDR3 DNA reads as TGTGCCAGCAGTCGCGGATATGGAGAGACCCAGTACTTC. Protein: CASSRGYGETQYF. The chain employs TRBV6-2 or TRBV6-3 and TRBJ2-5; the D is unclear. V shed 5 bases and J shed 4 bases, with 11 bases lying between them. This CDR3 comprises 13 residues. Germline CDR1 reads MNHEY; CDR2 reads SVGEGT.

V gene TRBV6-5 combines with J gene TRBJ2-7; D is possibly TRBD2 (5 bases). The CDR3 has 13 amino acids. Trimming cost V 8 bases and J 0 bases, with 11 bases left between them. Germline values: CDR1 MNHEY, CDR2 SVGAGI. CDR3 in DNA: TGTGCCAGCGGGCACAGCGGCTCCTACGAGCAGTACTTC. This encodes CASGHSGSYEQYF.

The V gene is TRBV5-6, the J gene TRBJ1-2; no firm D call. This CDR3 region has 14 residues. V was shortened by 4 bases and J by 4 bases, with 14 bases between the two germline ends. Per the germline V gene, CDR1 is SGHDT and CDR2 is YYEEEE. The CDR3 spells CASSTLLGSYGYTF. The CDR3 DNA sequence: TGTGCCAGCAGCACGCTCCTCGGTAGCTATGGCTACACCTTC.

V gene TRBV12-5 combines with J gene TRBJ2-1; D possibly corresponds to TRBD2 (6 bases). The CDR3 is made up of 17 amino acids. Trimming stripped 1 base from V and 1 base from J, with 14 bases between. Germline V gene lookup returns CDR1 LGHNT and CDR2 FRNRAP. CDR3 sequence: CASGLGTNSGSYNEQFF. The CDR3 region has the DNA TGTGCTAGTGGTTTGGGGACTAATAGTGGATCCTACAATGAGCAGTTCTTC.